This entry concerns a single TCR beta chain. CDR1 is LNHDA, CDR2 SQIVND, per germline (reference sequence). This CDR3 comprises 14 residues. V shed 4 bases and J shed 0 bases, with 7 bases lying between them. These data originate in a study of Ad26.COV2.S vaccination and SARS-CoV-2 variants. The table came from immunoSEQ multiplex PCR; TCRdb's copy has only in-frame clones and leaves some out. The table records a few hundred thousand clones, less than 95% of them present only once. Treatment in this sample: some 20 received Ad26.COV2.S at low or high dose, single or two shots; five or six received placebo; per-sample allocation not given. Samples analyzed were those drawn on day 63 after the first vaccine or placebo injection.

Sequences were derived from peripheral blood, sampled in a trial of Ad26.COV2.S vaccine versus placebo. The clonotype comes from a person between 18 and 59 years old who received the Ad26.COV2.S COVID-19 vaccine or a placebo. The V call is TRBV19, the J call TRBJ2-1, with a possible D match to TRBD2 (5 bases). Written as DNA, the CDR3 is TGTGCCAGTAGTAGAAGCGGCTCCTACAATGAGCAGTTCTTC. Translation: CASSRSGSYNEQFF. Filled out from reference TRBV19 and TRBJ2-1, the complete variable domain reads DGGITQSPKYLFRKEGQNVTLSCEQNLNHDAMYWYRQDPGQGLRLIYYSQIVNDFQKGDIAEGYSVSREKKESFPLTVTSAQKNPTAFYLCASSRSGSYNEQFFGPGTRLTVL.